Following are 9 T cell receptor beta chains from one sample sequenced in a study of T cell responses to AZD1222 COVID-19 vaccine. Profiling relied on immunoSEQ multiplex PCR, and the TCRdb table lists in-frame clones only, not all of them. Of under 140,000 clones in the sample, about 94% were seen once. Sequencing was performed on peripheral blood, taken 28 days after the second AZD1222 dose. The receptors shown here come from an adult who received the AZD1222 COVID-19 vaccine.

In nucleotides, the CDR3 is TGTGCCAGCAGCTTCGCGACAGGCGTCTACGAGCAGTACTTC. It translates to CASSFATGVYEQYF. This sequence joins TRBV5-5 and TRBJ2-7; perhaps TRBD1 as D (6 bases). The CDR3 spans 14 residues. CDR1 is SGHKS, CDR2 YYEKEE, per germline (reference sequence). The V end was cut by 2 bases, the J end by 3 bases, with 12 bases between.

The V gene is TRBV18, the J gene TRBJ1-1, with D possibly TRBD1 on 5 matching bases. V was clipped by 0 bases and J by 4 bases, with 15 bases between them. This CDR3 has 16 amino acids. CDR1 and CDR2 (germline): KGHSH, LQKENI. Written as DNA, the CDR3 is TGTGCCAGCTCACCACCGGGAGGGGCAGTTGGCACTGAAGCTTTCTTT. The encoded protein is CASSPPGGAVGTEAFF.

For the CDR3, the DNA is TGCGCCAGCAGTGACAGGGTGTATAGTGAAAAACTGTTTTTT. It encodes CASSDRVYSEKLFF. This chain links TRBV10-2 with TRBJ1-4, with TRBD1 as a possible D gene (5 bases). There are 14 residues in the CDR3. Germline lookup yields CDR1 WSHSY and CDR2 SAAADI. V lost 3 bases to trimming and J lost 7 bases, with 12 bases between them.

The CDR3 protein is CASSLQDSEAFF. As DNA, the CDR3 is TGTGCCAGCAGCCTACAGGATTCGGAAGCTTTCTTT. The gene calls are TRBV3-1 (or the pseudogene TRBV3-2) and TRBJ1-1; possible D gene TRBD1, 5 bases. V dropped 4 bases and J dropped 8 bases, with 11 bases sitting between them. The CDR3 loop spans 12 amino acids. Germline loops: CDR1 LGHDT, CDR2 YNNKEL (reference sequence).

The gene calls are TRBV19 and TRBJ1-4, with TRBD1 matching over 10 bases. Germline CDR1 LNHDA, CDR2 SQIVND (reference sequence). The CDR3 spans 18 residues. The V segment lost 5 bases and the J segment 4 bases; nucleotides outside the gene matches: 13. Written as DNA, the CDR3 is TGTGCCAGTAGTGGGGACAGGGGCGACCTAAGGGGTAATGAAAAACTGTTTTTT. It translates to CASSGDRGDLRGNEKLFF.

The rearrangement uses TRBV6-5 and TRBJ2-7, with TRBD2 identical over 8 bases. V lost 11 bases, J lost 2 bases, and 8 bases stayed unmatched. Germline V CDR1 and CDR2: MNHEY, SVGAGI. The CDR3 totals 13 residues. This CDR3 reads CAVGRGGAYEQYF. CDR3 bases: TGTGCCGTCGGGAGGGGCGGGGCCTACGAGCAGTACTTC.

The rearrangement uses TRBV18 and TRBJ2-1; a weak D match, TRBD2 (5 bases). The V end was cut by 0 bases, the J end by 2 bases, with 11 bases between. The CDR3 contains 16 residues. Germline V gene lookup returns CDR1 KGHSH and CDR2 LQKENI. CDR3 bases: TGTGCCAGCTCACCACCACTCGCGGGCGCCTACAATGAGCAGTTCTTC. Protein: CASSPPLAGAYNEQFF.

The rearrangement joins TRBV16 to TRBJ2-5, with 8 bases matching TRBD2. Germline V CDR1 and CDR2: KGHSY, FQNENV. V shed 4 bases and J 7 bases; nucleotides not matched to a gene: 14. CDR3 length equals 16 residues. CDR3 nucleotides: TGTGCCAGCAGCCCTCCTGCTAGCGGGCTATCGGGGACCCAGTACTTC. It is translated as CASSPPASGLSGTQYF.

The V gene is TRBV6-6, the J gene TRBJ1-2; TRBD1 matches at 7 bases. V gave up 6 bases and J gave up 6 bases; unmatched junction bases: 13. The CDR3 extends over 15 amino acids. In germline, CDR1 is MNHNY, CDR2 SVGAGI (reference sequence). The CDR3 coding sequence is TGTGCCAGCAGACCGCCGGGACAGCTAGAGAATGGCTACACCTTC. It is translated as CASRPPGQLENGYTF.